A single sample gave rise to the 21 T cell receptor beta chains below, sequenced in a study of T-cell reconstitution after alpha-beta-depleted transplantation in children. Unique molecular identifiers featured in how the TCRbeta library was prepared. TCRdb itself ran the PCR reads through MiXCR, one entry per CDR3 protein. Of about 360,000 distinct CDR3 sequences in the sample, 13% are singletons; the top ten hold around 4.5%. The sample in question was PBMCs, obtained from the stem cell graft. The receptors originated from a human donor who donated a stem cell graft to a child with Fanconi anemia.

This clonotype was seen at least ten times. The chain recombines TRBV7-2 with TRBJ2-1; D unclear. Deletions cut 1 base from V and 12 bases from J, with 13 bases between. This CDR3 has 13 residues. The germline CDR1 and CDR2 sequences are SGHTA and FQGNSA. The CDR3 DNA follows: TGTGCCAGCAGCTTAGATCCGGGTCTTGGGCAGTTCTTC. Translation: CASSLDPGLGQFF.

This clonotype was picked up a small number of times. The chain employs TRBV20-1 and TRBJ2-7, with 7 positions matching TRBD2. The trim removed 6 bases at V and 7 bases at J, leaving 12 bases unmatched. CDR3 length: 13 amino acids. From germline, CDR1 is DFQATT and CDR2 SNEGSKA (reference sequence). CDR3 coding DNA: TGCAGTGCGCGCCCCCCAGGGCGGGGGGAGCAGTACGTC. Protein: CSARPPGRGEQYV.

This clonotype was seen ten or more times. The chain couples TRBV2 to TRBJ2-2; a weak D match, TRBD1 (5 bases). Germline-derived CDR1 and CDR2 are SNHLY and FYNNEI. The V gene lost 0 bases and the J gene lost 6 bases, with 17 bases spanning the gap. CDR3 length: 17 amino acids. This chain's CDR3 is CASSEASGQYSSGELFF. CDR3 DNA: TGTGCCAGCAGTGAAGCGTCAGGGCAATATAGTTCCGGGGAGCTGTTTTTT.

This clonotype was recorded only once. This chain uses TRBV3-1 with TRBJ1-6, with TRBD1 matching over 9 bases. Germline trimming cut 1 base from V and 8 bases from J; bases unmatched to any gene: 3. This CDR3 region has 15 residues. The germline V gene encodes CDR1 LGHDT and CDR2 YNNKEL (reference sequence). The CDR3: CASSQGWTGDSPLHF. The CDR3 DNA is TGTGCCAGCAGCCAAGGGTGGACAGGGGATTCACCCCTCCACTTT. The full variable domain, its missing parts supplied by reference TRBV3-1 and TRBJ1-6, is DTAVSQTPKYLVTQMGNDKSIKCEQNLGHDTMYWYKQDSKKFLKIMFSYNNKELIINETVPNRFSPKSPDKAHLNLHINSLELGDSAVYFCASSQGWTGDSPLHFGNGTRLTVT.

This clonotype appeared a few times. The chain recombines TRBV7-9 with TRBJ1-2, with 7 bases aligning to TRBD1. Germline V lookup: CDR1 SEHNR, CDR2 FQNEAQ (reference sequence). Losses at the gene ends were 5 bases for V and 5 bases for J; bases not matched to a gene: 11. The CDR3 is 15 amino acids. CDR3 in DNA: TGTGCCAGCAGCGAACAGGGGAGTGTTGGGTATGGCTACACCTTC. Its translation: CASSEQGSVGYGYTF.

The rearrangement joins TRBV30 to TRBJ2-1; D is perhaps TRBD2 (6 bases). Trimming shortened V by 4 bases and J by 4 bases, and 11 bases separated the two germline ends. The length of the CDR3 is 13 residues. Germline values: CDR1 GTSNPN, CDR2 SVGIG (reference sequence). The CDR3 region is CAWIGGLYNEQFF. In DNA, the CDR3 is TGTGCCTGGATTGGGGGACTTTACAATGAGCAGTTCTTC. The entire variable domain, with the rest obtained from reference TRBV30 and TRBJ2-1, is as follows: SQTIHQWPATLVQPVGSPLSLECTVEGTSNPNLYWYRQAAGRGLQLLFYSVGIGQISSEVPQNLSASRPQDRQFILSSKKLLLSDSGFYLCAWIGGLYNEQFFGPGTRLTVL.

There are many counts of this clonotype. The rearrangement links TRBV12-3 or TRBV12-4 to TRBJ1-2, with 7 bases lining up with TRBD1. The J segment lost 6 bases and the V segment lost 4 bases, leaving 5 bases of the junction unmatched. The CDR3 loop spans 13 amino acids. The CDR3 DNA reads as TGTGCCAGCAGTTGGCGACAGGGTAATGGCTACACCTTC. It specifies CASSWRQGNGYTF.

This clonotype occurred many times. The CDR3 spells CASSPGTGLKETQYF. The CDR3 nucleotides are TGTGCCAGCAGTCCAGGGACAGGGTTGAAAGAGACCCAGTACTTC. The genes are TRBV12-3 or TRBV12-4 and TRBJ2-5; 9 bases map to TRBD1. This CDR3 contains 15 residues. V lost 5 bases to trimming and J lost 3 bases; unmatched junction nucleotides: 7.

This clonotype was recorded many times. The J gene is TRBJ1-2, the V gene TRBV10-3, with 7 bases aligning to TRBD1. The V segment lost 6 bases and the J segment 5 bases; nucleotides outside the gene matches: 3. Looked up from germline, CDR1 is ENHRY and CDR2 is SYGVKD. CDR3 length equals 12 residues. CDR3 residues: CAISGTEYGYTF. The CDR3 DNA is TGTGCCATCAGCGGGACAGAGTATGGCTACACCTTC.

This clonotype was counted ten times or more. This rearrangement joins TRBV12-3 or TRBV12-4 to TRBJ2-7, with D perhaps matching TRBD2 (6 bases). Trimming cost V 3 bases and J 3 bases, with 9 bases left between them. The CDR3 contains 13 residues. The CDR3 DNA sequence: TGTGCCAGCAGTTTGGGGGGACGCTACGAGCAGTACTTC. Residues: CASSLGGRYEQYF.

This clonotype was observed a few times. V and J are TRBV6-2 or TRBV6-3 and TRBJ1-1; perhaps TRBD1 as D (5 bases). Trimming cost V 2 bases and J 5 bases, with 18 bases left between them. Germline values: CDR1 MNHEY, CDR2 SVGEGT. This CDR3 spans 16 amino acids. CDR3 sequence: CASSYTTGRGETEAFF. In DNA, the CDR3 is TGTGCCAGCAGTTACACGACGGGACGAGGAGAGACTGAAGCTTTCTTT.

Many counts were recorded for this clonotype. CDR3 bases: TGTGCCAGCAGCCGTAGCGGGGGGGCATCCAATGAGCAGTTCTTC. Translating gives CASSRSGGASNEQFF. This chain links TRBV7-9 with TRBJ2-1; 11 positions agree with TRBD2. Germline assignment: CDR1 SEHNR and CDR2 FQNEAQ (reference sequence). Trimming took 5 bases from V and 6 from J; bases not matched to a gene: 6. This CDR3 spans 15 amino acids.

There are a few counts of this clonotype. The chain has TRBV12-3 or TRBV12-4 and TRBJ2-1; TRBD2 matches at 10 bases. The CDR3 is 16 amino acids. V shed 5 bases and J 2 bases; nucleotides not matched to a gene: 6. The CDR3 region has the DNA TGTGCCAGCAGTATGGGGCTAGCGGGGGCCTACAATGAGCAGTTCTTC. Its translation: CASSMGLAGAYNEQFF.

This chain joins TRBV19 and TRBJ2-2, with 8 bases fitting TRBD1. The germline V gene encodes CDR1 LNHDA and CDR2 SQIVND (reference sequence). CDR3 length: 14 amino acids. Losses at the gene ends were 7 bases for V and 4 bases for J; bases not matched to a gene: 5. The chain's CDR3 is CASIGTGRTGELFF. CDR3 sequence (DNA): TGTGCCAGTATTGGGACAGGACGCACCGGGGAGCTGTTTTTT.

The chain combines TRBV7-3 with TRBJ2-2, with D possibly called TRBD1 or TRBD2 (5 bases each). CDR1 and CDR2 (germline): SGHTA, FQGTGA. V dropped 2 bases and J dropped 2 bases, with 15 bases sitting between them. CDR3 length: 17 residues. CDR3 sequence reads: CASSLWGPSTNTGELFF. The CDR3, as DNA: TGTGCCAGCAGCTTATGGGGACCCTCCACCAACACCGGGGAGCTGTTTTTT.

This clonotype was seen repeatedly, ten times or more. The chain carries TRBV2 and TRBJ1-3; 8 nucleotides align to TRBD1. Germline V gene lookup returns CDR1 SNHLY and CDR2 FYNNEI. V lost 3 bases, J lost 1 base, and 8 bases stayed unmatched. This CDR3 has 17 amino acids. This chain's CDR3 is CASSDQPGQASGNTIYF. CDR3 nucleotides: TGTGCCAGCAGTGATCAGCCGGGACAGGCATCTGGAAACACCATATATTTT.

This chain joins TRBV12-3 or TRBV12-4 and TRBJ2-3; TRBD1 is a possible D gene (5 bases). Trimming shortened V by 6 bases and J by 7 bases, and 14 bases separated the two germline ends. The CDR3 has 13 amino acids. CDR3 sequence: CASSSDRANTQYF. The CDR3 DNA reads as TGTGCCAGCAGCTCCGACAGAGCCAATACGCAGTATTTT.

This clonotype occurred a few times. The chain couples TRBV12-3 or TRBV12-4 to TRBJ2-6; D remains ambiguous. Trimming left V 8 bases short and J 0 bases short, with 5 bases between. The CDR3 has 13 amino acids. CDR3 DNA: TGTGCCAGCTTGAGCTCTGGGGCCAACGTCCTGACTTTC. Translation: CASLSSGANVLTF.

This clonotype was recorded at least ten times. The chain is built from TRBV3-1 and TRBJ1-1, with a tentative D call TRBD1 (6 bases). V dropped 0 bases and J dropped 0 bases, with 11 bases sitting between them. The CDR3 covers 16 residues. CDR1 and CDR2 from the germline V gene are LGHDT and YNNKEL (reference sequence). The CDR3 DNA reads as TGTGCCAGCAGCCAAGATTTCAGGGGTCTGAACACTGAAGCTTTCTTT. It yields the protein CASSQDFRGLNTEAFF.

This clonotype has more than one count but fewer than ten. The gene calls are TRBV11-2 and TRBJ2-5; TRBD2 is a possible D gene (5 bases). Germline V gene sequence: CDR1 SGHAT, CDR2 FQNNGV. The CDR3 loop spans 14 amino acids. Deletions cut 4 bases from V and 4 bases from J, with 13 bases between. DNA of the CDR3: TGTGCCAGCAGCTCGGGATCACGCCCAGAGACCCAGTACTTC. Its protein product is CASSSGSRPETQYF.

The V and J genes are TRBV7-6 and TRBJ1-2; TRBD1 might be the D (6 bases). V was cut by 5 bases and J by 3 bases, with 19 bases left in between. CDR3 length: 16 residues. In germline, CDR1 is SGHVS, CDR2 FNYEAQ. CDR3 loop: CASSNAQGWGYYGYTF. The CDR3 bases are TGTGCCAGCAGCAACGCTCAGGGGTGGGGGTACTATGGCTACACCTTC.